Following are 24 T cell receptor beta chains from one sample sequenced in a study of T-cell memory formation after mild COVID-19 (dated by TCRdb to about 2021). Library preparation was by 5' RACE. The instrument given in TCRdb is Illumina NovaSeq 6000. TCRdb passed the public sequencing reads through fastp at Q25 and MiXCR, retaining productive beta sequences. Under each unique CDR3 protein, matching rows form one entry showing the most common genes and DNA. The sample records over 400,000 distinct CDR3 sequences, around a quarter of which are singletons. The top ten clones comprise around 12% of the sample. Material: PBMCs or a T cell subset sorted from them (not recorded which). These receptors were collected from an adult woman who had mild COVID-19 (a few samples of this study predate the infection). The sample titles of this study are shuffled in the database, so cell type and time point are left out; the donor was told from shared clones.

There are a few counts of this clonotype. This chain connects TRBV4-2 to TRBJ2-7; 7 positions match TRBD2. The CDR3 loop spans 15 amino acids. The ends lost 5 bases at V and 1 base at J; junction bases unmatched: 8. Per germline, CDR1 LGHNA and CDR2 YNFKEQ. The CDR3: CASSGGGASSYEQYF. In DNA form, the CDR3 reads TGTGCCAGCAGCGGGGGGGGAGCCTCTTCCTACGAGCAGTACTTC.

The V and J genes are TRBV4-1 and TRBJ2-5; 7 bases line up with TRBD2. This CDR3 has 15 amino acids. The germline V gene encodes CDR1 MGHRA and CDR2 YSYEKL. V was clipped by 5 bases and J by 1 base; unmatched bases: 7. Written as DNA, the CDR3 is TGCGCCAGCAGCGGGAGGGACTGGGGCCAAGAGACCCAGTACTTC. It yields the protein CASSGRDWGQETQYF.

The chain links TRBV5-1 to TRBJ2-3, with 7 positions matching TRBD1. Germline values: CDR1 SGHRS, CDR2 YFSETQ. V was pared by 4 bases and J by 1 base, with 12 bases of the junction left unmatched. The CDR3 runs to 17 residues. The CDR3 bases are TGCGCCAGCAGCCTCGCACGGACAGGAGAAGGCACAGATACGCAGTATTTT. This codes for CASSLARTGEGTDTQYF.

The V and J genes are TRBV12-3 or TRBV12-4 and TRBJ2-3; 7 bases are shared with TRBD1. V lost 6 bases and J lost 1; bases outside the gene matches: 4. This CDR3 is built from 14 residues. CDR3 residues: CASRFTGGTDTQYF. As DNA, the CDR3 is TGTGCCAGCAGGTTCACAGGGGGCACAGATACGCAGTATTTT.

The rearrangement joins TRBV6-2 or TRBV6-3 to TRBJ2-1; a possible D gene is TRBD2 (7 bases). CDR1 and CDR2 from the germline V gene are MNHEY and SVGEGT. Trimming cost V 5 bases and J 6 bases, with 17 bases left between them. The CDR3 is 15 amino acids. CDR3 sequence: CASSPPGEGGNEQFF. For the CDR3, the DNA is TGTGCCAGCAGTCCCCCAGGGGAGGGAGGCAATGAGCAGTTCTTC.

The sample holds a few counts of this clonotype. The chain has TRBV5-1 and TRBJ2-1; TRBD2 is a possible D gene (6 bases). Germline assignment: CDR1 SGHRS and CDR2 YFSETQ. This CDR3 is 15 amino acids long. Trimming cost V 5 bases and J 1 base, with 13 bases left between them. The CDR3 region has the DNA TGCGCCAGCAGTCTTATACGGGAGTCCTACAATGAGCAGTTCTTC. Amino acids: CASSLIRESYNEQFF.

The sample holds a few counts of this clonotype. This sequence joins TRBV5-6 and TRBJ1-1; unclear D gene. Germline CDR1 is SGHDT and CDR2 is YYEEEE. The CDR3 is 13 residues long. Trimming removed 5 bases from V and 5 bases from J, with 13 bases in between. CDR3 in amino acids: CASSYSQETEAFF. CDR3 nucleotides: TGTGCCAGCAGTTATTCCCAGGAAACTGAAGCTTTCTTT.

The chain couples TRBV5-6 to TRBJ1-1; no reliable D call. Germline CDR1 is SGHDT and CDR2 is YYEEEE. The CDR3 contains 11 residues. V lost 5 bases, J lost 2 bases, and 4 bases lay in between. The CDR3 here is CASRSNTEAFF. CDR3 nucleotide sequence: TGTGCCAGCAGATCTAACACTGAAGCTTTCTTT.

Only a few counts were recorded for this clonotype. The chain has TRBV12-3 or TRBV12-4 and TRBJ1-5; no clear D gene. Trimming stripped 2 bases from V and 4 bases from J, with 9 bases between. The CDR3 covers 14 residues. CDR3 sequence: CASSLQEGNQPQHF. The CDR3 region has the DNA TGTGCCAGCAGTTTACAAGAGGGAAATCAGCCCCAGCATTTT.

V gene TRBV7-2 combines with J gene TRBJ1-6, with D perhaps matching TRBD1 (5 bases). This CDR3 is 15 amino acids long. In germline, CDR1 is SGHTA, CDR2 FQGNSA. Trimming left V 5 bases short and J 6 bases short, with 14 bases between. CDR3 coding DNA: TGTGCCAGCAGCGCAGGGCGGCATCCTAATTCACCCCTCCACTTT. Its protein is CASSAGRHPNSPLHF.

This chain links TRBV4-1 with TRBJ2-3; D possibly corresponds to TRBD1 (6 bases). This CDR3 has 15 residues. Germline CDR1 reads MGHRA; CDR2 reads YSYEKL. V shed 5 bases and J shed 0 bases, with 12 bases lying between them. The CDR3 region is CASSVWGRSTDTQYF. The CDR3, as DNA: TGCGCCAGCAGCGTGTGGGGGCGTAGCACAGATACGCAGTATTTT.

The sample holds a few counts of this clonotype. The chain uses TRBV20-1 and TRBJ1-4; D possibly corresponds to TRBD1 (5 bases). The germline gives CDR1 DFQATT, CDR2 SNEGSKA (reference sequence). This CDR3 comprises 16 residues. The V end was cut by 0 bases, the J end by 5 bases, with 16 bases between. The CDR3 here is CSARDTGLAWNEKLFF. As DNA, the CDR3 is TGCAGTGCTAGAGATACGGGGCTGGCTTGGAATGAAAAACTGTTTTTT.

This clonotype was counted only a few times. The rearrangement links TRBV12-3 or TRBV12-4 to TRBJ2-7, with unresolved D. This CDR3 has 16 amino acids. The germline V and J ends were trimmed by 3 bases and 1 base, with 16 bases remaining between them. In DNA form, the CDR3 reads TGTGCCAGCAGTTTGGTTGGGCTAGACCTATCCTACGAGCAGTACTTC. The encoded protein is CASSLVGLDLSYEQYF.

This CDR3 reads CASSGIAGGPFHEQFF. CDR3 nucleotide sequence: TGTGCCAGCAGCGGAATAGCGGGGGGCCCTTTCCATGAGCAGTTCTTC. The chain carries TRBV7-3 and TRBJ2-1; 10 nucleotides line up with TRBD2. CDR1 and CDR2 from the germline V gene are SGHTA and FQGTGA. The CDR3 has 16 residues. V was clipped by 5 bases and J by 8 bases; unmatched bases: 12.

The chain couples TRBV29-1 to TRBJ2-1; D may correspond to TRBD1 or TRBD2 (6 bases each). This CDR3 has 12 amino acids. Germline values: CDR1 SQVTM, CDR2 ANQGSEA. Trimming shortened V by 2 bases and J by 9 bases, and 11 bases separated the two germline ends. The CDR3 sequence is CSVEKGGVEQFF. CDR3 DNA sequence: TGCAGCGTTGAAAAGGGGGGTGTTGAGCAGTTCTTC.

This clonotype was seen a few times. This chain connects TRBV7-9 to TRBJ1-1; 7 bases are shared with TRBD1. CDR1 is SEHNR and CDR2 is FQNEAQ in the germline V gene (reference sequence). The V segment lost 6 bases and the J segment 3 bases; nucleotides outside the gene matches: 4. CDR3 length: 13 residues. The CDR3 region has the DNA TGTGCCAGCAGAGGGGGGACAGACACTGAAGCTTTCTTT. Its protein product is CASRGGTDTEAFF. Combining the CDR3 with reference TRBV7-9 and TRBJ1-1 gives the whole variable domain DTGVSQNPRHKITKRGQNVTFRCDPISEHNRLYWYRQTLGQGPEFLTYFQNEAQLEKSRLLSDRFSAERPKGSFSTLEIQRTEQGDSAMYLCASRGGTDTEAFFGQGTRLTVV.

This clonotype has a handful of counts. This rearrangement joins TRBV20-1 to TRBJ2-3, with D perhaps TRBD1 (6 bases). Trimming took off 0 bases at V and 5 bases at J, with 15 bases between the two ends. The germline V gene has CDR1 DFQATT and CDR2 SNEGSKA (reference sequence). This CDR3 contains 15 residues. In nucleotides, the CDR3 is TGCAGTGCTAGAGATCCCAAGGGGGTGGAAGATACGCAGTATTTT. Translation: CSARDPKGVEDTQYF.

The J gene is TRBJ1-2, the V gene TRBV29-1; the D gene is possibly TRBD1 (5 bases). CDR3 size: 12 residues. Trimming took 1 base from V and 6 from J, leaving 9 bases between them. CDR1 SQVTM and CDR2 ANQGSEA come from the germline V gene. The CDR3 sequence: CSVEGPGNGYTF. The CDR3 region has the DNA TGCAGCGTTGAAGGTCCAGGGAATGGCTACACCTTC.

This clonotype was seen once. The chain carries TRBV24-1 and TRBJ1-1; no definite D call. This CDR3 has 16 residues. V gave up 3 bases and J gave up 3 bases, with 16 bases separating them. Germline V CDR1 and CDR2: KGHDR, SFDVKD. The CDR3 DNA is TGTGCCACCAGTGATAATCCGGGCCGCGGGGACACTGAAGCTTTCTTT. It yields the protein CATSDNPGRGDTEAFF.

The DNA of the CDR3 is TGTGCCAGCAGCCAAGCCAGGGGGCGTGATGAAAAACTGTTTTTT. Translating gives CASSQARGRDEKLFF. The rearrangement uses TRBV14 and TRBJ1-4; 8 bases are shared with TRBD1. Germline trimming cut 1 base from V and 6 bases from J; bases unmatched to any gene: 4. The CDR3 runs to 15 residues. The V gene's germline CDR1 is SGHDN and CDR2 FVKESK.

The rearrangement links TRBV7-2 to TRBJ2-6; D unclear. This CDR3 is built from 15 residues. The V gene's germline CDR1 is SGHTA and CDR2 FQGNSA. V was cut by 5 bases and J by 0 bases, with 8 bases left in between. This CDR3 reads CASSPGTSGANVLTF. The CDR3 nucleotides are TGTGCCAGCAGCCCCGGTACCTCTGGGGCCAACGTCCTGACTTTC. Full variable domain (missing parts from reference TRBV7-2 and TRBJ2-6): GAGVSQSPSNKVTEKGKDVELRCDPISGHTALYWYRQSLGQGLEFLIYFQGNSAPDKSGLPSDRFSAERTGGSVSTLTIQRTQQEDSAVYLCASSPGTSGANVLTFGAGSRLTVL.

This clonotype was recorded many times. The chain recombines TRBV5-5 with TRBJ1-1, with TRBD1 as a possible D gene (5 bases). CDR1 is SGHKS, CDR2 YYEKEE, per germline (reference sequence). V lost 2 bases and J lost 6, with 17 bases in between. The CDR3 totals 15 residues. The CDR3 sequence: CASSFTSGGGSEAFF. CDR3 DNA: TGTGCCAGCAGCTTTACGTCGGGCGGGGGATCTGAAGCTTTCTTT.

The V and J genes are TRBV7-2 and TRBJ2-7; TRBD2 matches 10 bases. Germline V gene data show CDR1 as SGHTA and CDR2 as FQGNSA. V dropped 4 bases and J dropped 6; count of bases not matched to a gene: 9. This CDR3 contains 15 residues. CDR3 sequence: CASSSSGRAQGEQYF. In DNA form, the CDR3 reads TGTGCCAGCAGCTCGAGCGGGAGGGCCCAGGGCGAGCAGTACTTC.

V is TRBV12-3 or TRBV12-4 and J is TRBJ1-1, with 7 bases that match TRBD1. This CDR3 has 13 residues. The V gene end was trimmed by 5 bases and the J gene end by 8 bases; junction bases not matched to a gene: 8. The CDR3 spells CASSHNRGSEAFF. The CDR3 coding sequence is TGTGCCAGCAGTCATAACAGGGGATCAGAAGCTTTCTTT.